Listed below are T cell receptor beta chains from one sample, sequenced in a study of blood T cell repertoires in COVID-19. The method was immunoSEQ multiplex PCR; TCRdb's version includes in-frame clones alone and lacks a portion of them. Of roughly 85,000 clones in the sample, 86% are singletons; the top ten hold 25% to 35%. Sequenced sample: peripheral blood. The receptors derive from a man aged 45-65 years with active or convalescent COVID-19. The CDR3 runs from the conserved cysteine through the conserved F or W. D genes are given only for firm matches. Expanded clones are given a class, and other clones once, few, many or no size at all.

d_gene,v_gene,abundance,j_gene,CDR3nt,CDR3aa
-,TRBV3-1/TRBV3-2,-,TRBJ1-5,TGTGCCAGCAGCCAAGATGGGCAACAGCCCCAGCATTTT,CASSQDGQQPQHF
-,TRBV24-1,few,TRBJ2-1,TGTGCCACCAGGGCCCCGGCGGGTAATGAGCAGTTCTTC,CATRAPAGNEQFF
-,TRBV3-1/TRBV3-2,few,TRBJ1-3,TGTGCCAGCAGCCAAGCATCGGGGGGGCCGGGAAACACCATATATTTT,CASSQASGGPGNTIYF
-,TRBV5-6,-,TRBJ2-1,TGTGCCAGCAGCTTGGGGCAGGTCGGCCGGAATGAGCAGTTCTTC,CASSLGQVGRNEQFF
-,TRBV28,-,TRBJ2-2,TGTGCCAGCAGGCCCCGGGGAGCGAACACCGGGGAGCTGTTTTTT,CASRPRGANTGELFF
TRBD1,TRBV18,-,TRBJ1-1,TGTGCCAGCTCACGGACAGGGGGCGTCGGCACTGAAGCTTTCTTT,CASSRTGGVGTEAFF
TRBD1,TRBV6-5,-,TRBJ1-1,TGTGCCAGCAAACAGCCAGGGACAGGGAGTGAAGCTTTCTTT,CASKQPGTGSEAFF
TRBD1,TRBV10-2,-,TRBJ1-1,TGCGCCAGCAGTGAGACCGGGACAGAGCTTTGGGCTTTCTTT,CASSETGTELWAFF
TRBD2,TRBV13,few,TRBJ2-2,TGTGCCATCCCGACTCGGCTAGCGGGACCCGGGGAGCTGTTTTTT,CAIPTRLAGPGELFF
TRBD1,TRBV10-2,-,TRBJ2-7,TGCGCCAGCAGTACAGGGGGCCCCTACGAGCAGTACTTC,CASSTGGPYEQYF
TRBD2,TRBV18,-,TRBJ2-1,TGTGCCAGCTCACTGGGACTAGCGGGAGTCTTTAATGAGCAGTTCTTC,CASSLGLAGVFNEQFF
-,TRBV5-8,-,TRBJ1-4,TGTGCCAGCCAACCGACAGGAGGCATAGTTGGAACTAATGAAAAACTGTTTTTT,CASQPTGGIVGTNEKLFF
TRBD2,TRBV12-5,few,TRBJ2-7,TGTGCTAGTGGTCTAAGCAACCGGGACGGGGGGATTTACGAGCAGTACTTC,CASGLSNRDGGIYEQYF
TRBD1,TRBV11-2,-,TRBJ1-6,TGTGCCAGCAGCGCGGGACAGCCTAATTCACCCCTCCACTTT,CASSAGQPNSPLHF
-,TRBV7-6,-,TRBJ1-4,TGTGCCAGCAGCGGATTACGAGGCGGGGGAAATGAAAAACTGTTTTTT,CASSGLRGGGNEKLFF
-,TRBV5-5,once,TRBJ1-5,TGTGCCAGCAGCCTTCTGGCGGGGGATAGCAATCAGCCCCAGCATTTT,CASSLLAGDSNQPQHF
-,TRBV28,-,TRBJ2-1,TGTGCCAGCAGTTTATACGGTATAACTGATGAGCAGTTCTTC,CASSLYGITDEQFF